This entry lists 9 T cell receptor beta chains sequenced from one sample in a study of metastatic and nonmetastatic thyroid tumors. MiXCR reprocessed the PCR reads for TCRdb. The sample holds 43,000 or so clones, less than 5% seen once. Every patient underwent thyroid surgery untreated. Sequencing used blood. These receptors originate from a female donor with papillary thyroid cancer or a benign thyroid nodule (not recorded which). Some clones in this sample may be carry-over from other donors' samples.

In this sample, this clone turned up many times. CDR3 DNA: TGCAGTGCTAGAGGGAGCGTTTTCGGGTACAGGGCTATCCAAGAGACCCAGTACTTC. It codes for CSARGSVFGYRAIQETQYF. The rearrangement joins TRBV20-1 to TRBJ2-5; D is perhaps TRBD1 (6 bases). The length of the CDR3 is 19 residues. The V end lost 1 base, the J end lost 1 base, and 25 bases lay between the germline ends. Germline values: CDR1 DFQATT, CDR2 SNEGSKA (reference sequence).

In its sample, this clone was seen many times. The chain carries TRBV14 and TRBJ2-1; TRBD1 matches 8 bases. The CDR3 runs 13 residues. The germline V gene has CDR1 SGHDN and CDR2 FVKESK. Germline trimming cut 2 bases from V and 7 bases from J; bases unmatched to any gene: 1. The CDR3 DNA reads TGTGCCAGCAGCCAACAGGGGGCGAATGAGCAGTTCTTC. Its protein product is CASSQQGANEQFF.

V gene TRBV24-1 combines with J gene TRBJ2-2; 11 bases agree with TRBD1. J was trimmed by 5 bases and V by 3 bases; bases with no gene match: 4. CDR3 length: 16 amino acids. The germline V gene has CDR1 KGHDR and CDR2 SFDVKD. The CDR3 sequence is CATSDMDRGRTGELFF. As DNA, the CDR3 is TGTGCCACCAGTGATATGGACAGGGGGCGTACCGGGGAGCTGTTTTTT.

This clone was recorded at least ten times. This chain connects TRBV28 to TRBJ1-2; D is possibly TRBD1 (6 bases). In germline, CDR1 is MDHEN, CDR2 SYDVKM. CDR3 length: 14 amino acids. V gave up 1 base and J gave up 5 bases, with 11 bases separating them. CDR3 coding DNA: TGTGCCAGCAGTTTATTCAGGGGCGGGTATGGCTACACCTTC. Amino acids: CASSLFRGGYGYTF.

This clone was observed many times. CDR3: CASSVRGWTGIQPLHF. CDR3 sequence (DNA): TGTGCCAGCAGTGTCAGAGGTTGGACAGGGATTCAACCCCTCCACTTT. The chain employs TRBV6-1 and TRBJ1-6; TRBD1 agrees at 8 bases. Germline trimming cut 4 bases from V and 12 bases from J; bases unmatched to any gene: 14. Germline values: CDR1 MNHNS, CDR2 SASEGT. This CDR3 comprises 16 residues.

The genes are TRBV11-1 and TRBJ2-7, with D possibly being TRBD1 (6 bases). Germline CDR1 is SGHAT and CDR2 is FQDESV (reference sequence). V lost 4 bases, J lost 3 bases, and 10 bases lay in between. The length of the CDR3 is 13 residues. The CDR3 coding sequence is TGTGCCAGCAGCTCTGGACAGCACTACGAGCAGTACTTC. This translates into CASSSGQHYEQYF.

The J gene is TRBJ1-1, the V gene TRBV7-2; 7 bases fit TRBD1. Germline CDR1 reads SGHTA; CDR2 reads FQGNSA. There are 17 residues in the CDR3. With V trimmed by 1 base and J by 4 bases, 12 bases remained unmatched. The CDR3 loop reads CASSLEGETGFATEAFF. CDR3 sequence (DNA): TGTGCCAGCAGCTTAGAAGGGGAGACAGGGTTCGCCACTGAAGCTTTCTTT.

This clone appeared many times. The V and J genes are TRBV11-2 and TRBJ2-5; weak D call: TRBD2 (6 bases). CDR1 is SGHAT, CDR2 FQNNGV, per germline. The CDR3 totals 15 residues. Trimming left V 1 base short and J 1 base short, with 10 bases between. The CDR3 sequence: CASSLGLGGQETQYF. CDR3 DNA sequence: TGTGCCAGCAGCTTAGGGTTGGGAGGCCAAGAGACCCAGTACTTC. Combining the CDR3 with reference TRBV11-2 and TRBJ2-5 gives the whole variable domain EAGVAQSPRYKIIEKRQSVAFWCNPISGHATLYWYQQILGQGPKLLIQFQNNGVVDDSQLPKDRFSAERLKGVDSTLKIQPAKLEDSAVYLCASSLGLGGQETQYFGPGTRLLVL.

This clone came up a few times. This could be a read error, since a much larger clone is one nucleotide away. The chain uses TRBV19 and TRBJ1-3, with D perhaps matching TRBD1 (5 bases). V shed 1 base and J shed 8 bases, with 18 bases lying between them. Germline CDR1 reads LNHDA; CDR2 reads SQIVND (reference sequence). There are 16 residues in the CDR3. The CDR3 reads CASSIAATDSVDTIYF. CDR3 bases: TGTGCCAGTAGTATAGCAGCGACAGACTCTGTAGACACCATATATTTT.